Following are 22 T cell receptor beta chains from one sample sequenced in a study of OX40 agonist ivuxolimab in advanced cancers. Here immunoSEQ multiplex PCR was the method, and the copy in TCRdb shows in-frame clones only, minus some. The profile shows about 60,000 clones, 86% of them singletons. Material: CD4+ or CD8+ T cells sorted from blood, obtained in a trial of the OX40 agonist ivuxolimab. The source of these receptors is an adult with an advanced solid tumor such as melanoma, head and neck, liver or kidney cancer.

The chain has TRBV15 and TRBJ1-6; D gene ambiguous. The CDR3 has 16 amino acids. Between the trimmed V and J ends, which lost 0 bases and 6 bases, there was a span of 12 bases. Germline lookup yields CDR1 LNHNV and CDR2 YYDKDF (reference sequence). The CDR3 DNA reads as TGTGCCACCAGCAGAGATACGGCAGCCTCTAATTCACCCCTCCACTTT. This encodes CATSRDTAASNSPLHF.

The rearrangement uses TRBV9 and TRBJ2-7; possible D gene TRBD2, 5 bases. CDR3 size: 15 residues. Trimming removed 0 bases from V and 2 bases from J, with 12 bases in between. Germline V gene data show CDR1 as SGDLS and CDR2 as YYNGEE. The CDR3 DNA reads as TGTGCCAGCAGCGTAGACGAGGGAACGACCTACGAGCAGTACTTC. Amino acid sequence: CASSVDEGTTYEQYF.

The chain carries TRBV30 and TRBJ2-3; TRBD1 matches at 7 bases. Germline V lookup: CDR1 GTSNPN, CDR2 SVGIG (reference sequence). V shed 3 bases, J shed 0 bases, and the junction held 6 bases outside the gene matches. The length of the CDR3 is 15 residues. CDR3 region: CAWSRQGHSTDTQYF. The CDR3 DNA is TGTGCCTGGAGCCGACAGGGACACAGCACAGATACGCAGTATTTT.

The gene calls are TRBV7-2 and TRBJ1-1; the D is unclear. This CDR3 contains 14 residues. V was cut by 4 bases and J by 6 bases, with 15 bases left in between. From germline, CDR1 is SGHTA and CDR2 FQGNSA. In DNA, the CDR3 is TGTGCCAGCAGCTCGGGTCTCGGGGTCGCTGAAGCTTTCTTT. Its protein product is CASSSGLGVAEAFF.

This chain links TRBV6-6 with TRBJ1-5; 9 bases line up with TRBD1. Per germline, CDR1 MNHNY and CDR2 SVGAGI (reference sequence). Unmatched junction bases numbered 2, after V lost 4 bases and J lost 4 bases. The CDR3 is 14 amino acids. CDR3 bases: TGTGCCAGCAGTTCCGACAGGGGGAATCAGCCCCAGCATTTT. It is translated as CASSSDRGNQPQHF.

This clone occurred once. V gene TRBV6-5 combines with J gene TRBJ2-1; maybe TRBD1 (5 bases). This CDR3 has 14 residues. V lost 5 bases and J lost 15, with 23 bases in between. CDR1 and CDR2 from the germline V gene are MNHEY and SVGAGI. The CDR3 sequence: CASSEESAQVGLFF. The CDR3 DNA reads TGTGCCAGCAGTGAAGAGAGTGCACAGGTGGGTCTGTTCTTC.

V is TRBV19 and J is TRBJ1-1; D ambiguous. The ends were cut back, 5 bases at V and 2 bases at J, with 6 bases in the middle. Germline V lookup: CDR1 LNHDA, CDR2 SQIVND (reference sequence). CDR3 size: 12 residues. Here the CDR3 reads CASSLGNTEAFF. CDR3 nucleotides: TGTGCCAGTAGTTTGGGAAACACTGAAGCTTTCTTT.

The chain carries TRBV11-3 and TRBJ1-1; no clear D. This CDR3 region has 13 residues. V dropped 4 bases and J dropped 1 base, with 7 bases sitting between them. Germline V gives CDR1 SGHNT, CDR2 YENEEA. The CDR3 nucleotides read TGTGCCAGCAGCTCCCCACGGAACACTGAAGCTTTCTTT. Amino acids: CASSSPRNTEAFF. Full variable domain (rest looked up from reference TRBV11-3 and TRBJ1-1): EAGVVQSPRYKIIEKKQPVAFWCNPISGHNTLYWYLQNLGQGPELLIRYENEEAVDDSQLPKDRFSAERLKGVDSTLKIQPAELGDSAVYLCASSSPRNTEAFFGQGTRLTVV.

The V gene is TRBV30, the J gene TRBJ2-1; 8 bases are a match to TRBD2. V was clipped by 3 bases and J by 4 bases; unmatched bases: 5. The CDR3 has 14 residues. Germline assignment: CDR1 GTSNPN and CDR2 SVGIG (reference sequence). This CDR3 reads CAWRVAGRYNEQFF. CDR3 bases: TGTGCCTGGAGAGTAGCGGGGCGATACAATGAGCAGTTCTTC.

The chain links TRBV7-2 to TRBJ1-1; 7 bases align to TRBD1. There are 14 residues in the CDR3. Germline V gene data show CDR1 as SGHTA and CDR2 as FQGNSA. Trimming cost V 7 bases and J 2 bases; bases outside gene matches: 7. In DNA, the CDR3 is TGTGCCAGCATTTCCGACAGGGCCAACACTGAAGCTTTCTTT. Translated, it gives CASISDRANTEAFF.

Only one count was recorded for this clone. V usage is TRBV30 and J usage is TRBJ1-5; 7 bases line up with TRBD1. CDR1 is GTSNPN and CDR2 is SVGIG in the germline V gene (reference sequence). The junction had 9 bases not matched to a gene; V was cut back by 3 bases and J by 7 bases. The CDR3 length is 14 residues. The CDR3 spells CAWSSGTVSQPQHF. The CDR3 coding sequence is TGTGCCTGGAGCTCCGGGACAGTCAGCCAGCCCCAGCATTTT.

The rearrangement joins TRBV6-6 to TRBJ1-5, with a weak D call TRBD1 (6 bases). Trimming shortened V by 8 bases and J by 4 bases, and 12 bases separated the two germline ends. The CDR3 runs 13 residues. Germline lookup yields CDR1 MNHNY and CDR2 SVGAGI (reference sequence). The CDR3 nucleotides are TGTGCCAGCGCACAGGGTCGAAATCAGCCCCAGCATTTT. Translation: CASAQGRNQPQHF.

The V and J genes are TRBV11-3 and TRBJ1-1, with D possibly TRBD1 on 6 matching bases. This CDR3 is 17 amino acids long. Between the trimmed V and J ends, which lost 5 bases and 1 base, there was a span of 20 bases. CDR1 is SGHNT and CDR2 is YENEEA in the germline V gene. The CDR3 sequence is CASSIYGTPRPNTEAFF. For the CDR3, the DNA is TGTGCCAGCAGCATTTATGGGACACCCCGCCCGAACACTGAAGCTTTCTTT.

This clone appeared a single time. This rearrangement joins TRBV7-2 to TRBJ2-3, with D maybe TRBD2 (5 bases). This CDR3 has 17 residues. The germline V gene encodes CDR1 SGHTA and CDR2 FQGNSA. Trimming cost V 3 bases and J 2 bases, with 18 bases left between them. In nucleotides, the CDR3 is TGTGCCAGCAGCTTCCCTCGCCTACGGGGTACCACAGATACGCAGTATTTT. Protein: CASSFPRLRGTTDTQYF.

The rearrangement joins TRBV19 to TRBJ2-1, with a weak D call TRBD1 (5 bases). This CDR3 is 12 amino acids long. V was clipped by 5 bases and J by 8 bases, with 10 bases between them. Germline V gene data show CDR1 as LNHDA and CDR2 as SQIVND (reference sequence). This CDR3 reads CASSVQGDEQFF. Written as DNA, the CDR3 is TGTGCCAGTAGTGTCCAGGGCGATGAGCAGTTCTTC.

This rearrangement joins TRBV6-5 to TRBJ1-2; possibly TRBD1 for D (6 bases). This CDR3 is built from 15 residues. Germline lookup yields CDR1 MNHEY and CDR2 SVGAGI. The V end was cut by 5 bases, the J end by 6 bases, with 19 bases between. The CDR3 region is CASSVTGSTLNGYTF. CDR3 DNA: TGTGCCAGCAGTGTGACAGGCAGTACTCTAAATGGCTACACCTTC.

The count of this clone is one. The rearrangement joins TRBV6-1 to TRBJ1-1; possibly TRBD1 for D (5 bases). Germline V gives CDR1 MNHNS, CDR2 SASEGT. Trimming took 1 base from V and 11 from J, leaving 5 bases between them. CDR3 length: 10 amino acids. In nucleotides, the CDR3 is TGTGCCAGCAGTGAAGAGGGGGCTTTCTTT. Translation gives CASSEEGAFF.

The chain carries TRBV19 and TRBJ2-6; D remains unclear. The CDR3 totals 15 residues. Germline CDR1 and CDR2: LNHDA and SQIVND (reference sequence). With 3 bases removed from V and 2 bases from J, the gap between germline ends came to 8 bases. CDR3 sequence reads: CASSIGRAGANVLTF. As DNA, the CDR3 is TGTGCCAGTAGTATTGGTCGAGCTGGGGCCAACGTCCTGACTTTC.

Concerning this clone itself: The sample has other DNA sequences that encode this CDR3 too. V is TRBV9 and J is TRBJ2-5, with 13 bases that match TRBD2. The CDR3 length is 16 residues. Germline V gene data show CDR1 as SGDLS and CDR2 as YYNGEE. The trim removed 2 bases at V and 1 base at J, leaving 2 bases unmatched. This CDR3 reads CASSVGLAGTQETQYF. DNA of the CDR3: TGTGCCAGCAGCGTGGGACTAGCGGGGACCCAAGAGACCCAGTACTTC.

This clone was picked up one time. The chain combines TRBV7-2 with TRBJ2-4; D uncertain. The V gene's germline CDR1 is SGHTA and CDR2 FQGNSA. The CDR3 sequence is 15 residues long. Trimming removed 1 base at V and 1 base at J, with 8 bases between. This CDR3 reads CASSLGRNAKNIQYF. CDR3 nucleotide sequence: TGTGCCAGCAGCTTAGGCAGGAATGCCAAAAACATTCAGTACTTC.

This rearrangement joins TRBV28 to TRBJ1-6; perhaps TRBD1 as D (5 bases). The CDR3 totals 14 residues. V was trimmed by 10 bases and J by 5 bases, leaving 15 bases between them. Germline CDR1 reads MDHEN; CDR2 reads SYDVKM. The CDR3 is CAIYGGRNNSPLHF. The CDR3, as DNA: TGTGCCATTTACGGGGGTAGAAATAATTCACCCCTCCACTTT.

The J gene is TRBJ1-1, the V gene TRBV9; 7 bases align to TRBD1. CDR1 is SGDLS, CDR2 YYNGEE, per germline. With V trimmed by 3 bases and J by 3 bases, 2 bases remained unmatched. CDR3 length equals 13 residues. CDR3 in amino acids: CASSGQGYTEAFF. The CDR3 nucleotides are TGTGCCAGCAGCGGACAGGGATACACTGAAGCTTTCTTT.